This paragraph reports one T cell receptor beta chain. Its target is not known. The data were produced by immunoSEQ multiplex PCR, yet TCRdb's version contains in-frame clones alone and is incomplete. The table has about 1 million clones, 70% to 80% seen once. These data belong to a study of shared clonotypes between healthy human individuals. Germline CDR1 ENHRY, CDR2 SYGVKD. This CDR3 has 13 residues. V lost 6 bases, J lost 9 bases, and 10 bases stayed unmatched. The study, taken as a whole, reports: Rarefaction revealed incomplete sorted-subset sequencing despite large depth.

Investigators divided CD4+ cells into CD45RA+ naive and CD45RA-negative memory subsets. This TCR came from a man between 18 and 35 years old in good health. Sequenced: memory CD4+ T cells sorted from blood. The sample's subset: CD45RA-negative fraction. V usage is TRBV10-3 and J usage is TRBJ1-1; 7 bases map to TRBD1. The CDR3, as DNA: TGTGCCATCAGCCGACCTGGGACAGCTAAAGCTTTCTTT. Amino acid sequence: CAISRPGTAKAFF.